This T cell receptor (beta chain) was obtained from a study of OX40 agonist ivuxolimab in advanced cancers. Study summary: In this cohort, patients received ivuxolimab, an agonistic anti-OX40 (CD134) antibody. Patients received ivuxolimab, an intravenous treatment, every 2 weeks at 0.01 to 10 mg/kg. Anti-PD-1, anti-PD-L1 or anti-CTLA-4 therapy given earlier was allowed, and about 38% had some.

Germline loops: CDR1 LGHNT, CDR2 FRNRAP. V lost 5 bases and J 6 bases, leaving 13 bases between the germline ends. The CDR3 spans 14 residues. Clones were sequenced by immunoSEQ multiplex PCR, and TCRdb holds only the in-frame ones, with some missing. The sample shows roughly 25,000 clones, under 90% of them seen only once. Findings of the study overall: Certain nonresponders likewise exhibited a low normalized T-cell clonal expansion.

In regard to this clone: The antigen is not known.

The source material was CD4+ or CD8+ T cells sorted from blood, sampled in a trial of the OX40 agonist ivuxolimab. This rearrangement joins TRBV12-5 to TRBJ2-2; D might be TRBD1 (6 bases). This TCR was recovered from an adult with an advanced solid tumor such as melanoma, head and neck, liver or kidney cancer. The CDR3 reads CASGLVQGPGELFF. As DNA, the CDR3 is TGTGCTAGTGGTCTTGTACAGGGTCCCGGGGAGCTGTTTTTT.